Listed below are T cell receptor beta chains from one sample, sequenced in a study of long-term antiretroviral therapy in people with HIV. Profiled with immunoSEQ multiplex PCR; TCRdb holds only in-frame clones, not every one. The profile shows tens of thousands of clones, over 80% of them singletons. Sequencing used unsorted PBMCs, obtained 1.2 years after starting antiretroviral therapy. These receptors were taken from a woman in her thirties or forties with HIV. CDR3s include the opening cysteine and the closing phenylalanine or tryptophan. Each record gives: V gene, clone size, J gene, D gene, CDR3 DNA, CDR3 protein. The D gene is left open where the match is weak. The size entry is marked missing in some rows and otherwise reads once, few, many or a size class.

v_call: TRBV27; clone_size: -; j_call: TRBJ1-5; d_call: -; cdr3_nt: TGTGCCAGCAGTTTAGGGCTTGGGTCGAGCCGGAATCAGCCCCAGCATTTT; cdr3_aa: CASSLGLGSSRNQPQHF
v_call: TRBV5-5; clone_size: -; j_call: TRBJ2-2; d_call: -; cdr3_nt: TGTGCCAGCAGCTGGGGGGAGGCAGGGGAGCTGTTTTTT; cdr3_aa: CASSWGEAGELFF
v_call: TRBV25-1; clone_size: -; j_call: TRBJ1-5; d_call: -; cdr3_nt: TGTGCCAGCAGTGAAGTGGGTGCCCAGCCCCAGCATTTT; cdr3_aa: CASSEVGAQPQHF
v_call: TRBV6-1; clone_size: -; j_call: TRBJ2-7; d_call: TRBD2; cdr3_nt: TGTGCCAGCAGGAATAGCGGGAGGAGGAACGAGCAGTACTTC; cdr3_aa: CASRNSGRRNEQYF
v_call: TRBV20-1; clone_size: -; j_call: TRBJ2-3; d_call: -; cdr3_nt: TGCAGTGCCCCGGTGGGGCCTACGCAGTATTTT; cdr3_aa: CSAPVGPTQYF
v_call: TRBV10-3; clone_size: -; j_call: TRBJ2-1; d_call: TRBD2; cdr3_nt: TGTGCCATCGGGGGGGAGGGTTACAATGAGCAGTTCTTC; cdr3_aa: CAIGGEGYNEQFF
v_call: TRBV5-8; clone_size: once; j_call: TRBJ2-4; d_call: -; cdr3_nt: TGTGCCAGCAGCTTGTCCGAAGGGCTAGCCAAAAACATTCAGTACTTC; cdr3_aa: CASSLSEGLAKNIQYF
v_call: TRBV15; clone_size: -; j_call: TRBJ1-5; d_call: TRBD1; cdr3_nt: TGTGCCACCAGCAGAGCCGACAGGGGAGAGAGTCAGCCCCAGCATTTT; cdr3_aa: CATSRADRGESQPQHF
v_call: TRBV7-9; clone_size: few; j_call: TRBJ2-1; d_call: TRBD1; cdr3_nt: TGTGCCAGCAGCCCGCGTAAAGGGACAGGGGGCCATGAGCAGTTCTTC; cdr3_aa: CASSPRKGTGGHEQFF
v_call: TRBV19; clone_size: -; j_call: TRBJ2-1; d_call: TRBD2; cdr3_nt: TGTGCCAGTAGTTCCGGGGGGGCGGGGAATGAGCAGTTCTTC; cdr3_aa: CASSSGGAGNEQFF
v_call: TRBV28; clone_size: -; j_call: TRBJ1-5; d_call: -; cdr3_nt: TGTGCCAGCAGTTTAAGCAGGGCGGGACAGCCCCAGCATTTT; cdr3_aa: CASSLSRAGQPQHF